Listed here are 14 T cell receptor beta chains from one sample, sequenced in a study of blood T cell repertoires in COVID-19 (dated by TCRdb to 2018 to 2020). The library came from the immunoSEQ multiplex PCR assay. TCRdb stores this immuneACCESS table with in-frame sequences only. Part of the clones is absent; in the studies checked, under half of the shortfall reflects unresolved V genes, and no reason is known for the rest. In all, the sample holds tens of thousands of clones, and approximately 86% of those were seen once. The ten biggest clones cover 4.5% to 5% of the sample. Material for sequencing was peripheral blood. Receptor source: a man aged 45-65 years with active or convalescent COVID-19.

The rearrangement joins TRBV21-1 to TRBJ2-1; TRBD1 is the table's D call, not checked against the DNA. TRBV21-1 constitutes a pseudogene. The CDR3 covers 15 residues. The DNA of the CDR3 is TGTGCCAGCGGTCCACAGGGACGCTCCTACAATGAGCAGTTCTTC. This encodes CASGPQGRSYNEQFF.

This chain uses TRBV18 with TRBJ1-3, with 9 bases fitting TRBD1. Germline assignment: CDR1 KGHSH and CDR2 LQKENI. This CDR3 comprises 14 residues. The V gene end was trimmed by 5 bases and the J gene end by 4 bases; junction bases not matched to a gene: 3. The CDR3 loop reads CASSTGQGGNTIYF. The CDR3 coding sequence is TGTGCCAGCTCAACGGGACAGGGAGGAAACACCATATATTTT.

This chain connects TRBV7-2 to TRBJ1-1; possibly TRBD1 for D (5 bases). In germline, CDR1 is SGHTA, CDR2 FQGNSA. Trimming pared 2 bases from V and 4 bases from J, leaving 23 bases between. CDR3 size: 18 residues. The CDR3 coding sequence is TGTGCCAGCAGCTTAATGGCGGAGGGGCTTGGGATTGGCACTGAAGCTTTCTTT. This encodes CASSLMAEGLGIGTEAFF.

This chain joins TRBV13 and TRBJ1-3; perhaps TRBD1 as D (5 bases). The CDR3 spans 15 residues. The V gene's germline CDR1 is PRHDT and CDR2 FYEKMQ (reference sequence). V lost 0 bases, J lost 4 bases, and 10 bases lay in between. The CDR3 DNA reads TGTGCCAGCAGCTTAGGTTGGCAGGGAGGAAACACCATATATTTT. This codes for CASSLGWQGGNTIYF. Complete variable domain (other parts from reference TRBV13 and TRBJ1-3): AAGVIQSPRHLIKEKRETATLKCYPIPRHDTVYWYQQGPGQDPQFLISFYEKMQSDKGSIPDRFSAQQFSDYHSELNMSSLELGDSALYFCASSLGWQGGNTIYFGEGSWLTVV.

The V call is TRBV29-1, the J call TRBJ1-4; 9 nucleotides line up with TRBD1. V shed 6 bases, J shed 8 bases, and the junction held 10 bases outside the gene matches. Germline values: CDR1 SQVTM, CDR2 ANQGSEA. CDR3 length equals 14 residues. This chain's CDR3 is CSVHTGGAGEKLFF. CDR3 coding DNA: TGCAGCGTCCACACAGGGGGCGCGGGGGAAAAACTGTTTTTT.

This chain links TRBV6-2 or TRBV6-3 with TRBJ1-6; D unclear. Trimming removed 0 bases from V and 5 bases from J, with 11 bases in between. The CDR3 loop spans 16 amino acids. Germline CDR1 and CDR2: MNHEY and SVGEGT. The DNA for the CDR3 is TGTGCCAGCAGTTACTCGAGGATCTTGGATAATTCACCCCTCCACTTT. It translates to CASSYSRILDNSPLHF.

The rearrangement links TRBV6-5 to TRBJ2-3; 8 bases match TRBD2. CDR3 size: 14 residues. The V segment lost 5 bases and the J segment 5 bases; nucleotides outside the gene matches: 6. Germline CDR1 is MNHEY and CDR2 is SVGAGI. CDR3 region: CASSRLLAGDTQYF. For the CDR3, the DNA is TGTGCCAGCAGTAGGCTCCTAGCGGGAGATACGCAGTATTTT.

The chain has TRBV28 and TRBJ1-5; 7 bases match TRBD1. The CDR3 contains 14 residues. Germline CDR1 is MDHEN and CDR2 is SYDVKM. V was clipped by 5 bases and J by 2 bases; unmatched bases: 3. CDR3 DNA: TGTGCCAGCAGTAACAGGGGACGCAATCAGCCCCAGCATTTT. It yields the protein CASSNRGRNQPQHF.

The J gene is TRBJ1-2, the V gene TRBV6-2 or TRBV6-3; weak D call: TRBD1 (5 bases). CDR3 length: 15 amino acids. The ends were cut back, 6 bases at V and 5 bases at J, with 19 bases in the middle. The V gene's germline CDR1 is MNHEY and CDR2 SVGEGT. The CDR3 loop reads CASSQGAGRSYGYTF. The CDR3 DNA reads TGTGCCAGCAGCCAGGGAGCGGGACGGTCTTATGGCTACACCTTC.

This clone appeared once. The chain joins TRBV7-2 to TRBJ1-6, with 8 positions matching TRBD1. Germline-derived CDR1 and CDR2 are SGHTA and FQGNSA. The CDR3 extends over 15 amino acids. V was clipped by 4 bases and J by 10 bases; unmatched bases: 9. CDR3 loop: CASSSGRQGASPLHF. For the CDR3, the DNA is TGTGCCAGCAGCTCCGGTAGGCAGGGGGCCTCACCCCTCCACTTT.

The V gene is TRBV6-1, the J gene TRBJ2-7, with D possibly matching TRBD1 (6 bases). V was clipped by 1 base and J by 3 bases, with 10 bases between them. The CDR3 has 14 residues. CDR1 MNHNS and CDR2 SASEGT come from the germline V gene. CDR3 nucleotides: TGTGCCAGCAGTGAAGGGGACACCATCTACGAGCAGTACGTC. This gives the protein CASSEGDTIYEQYV.

The chain employs TRBV2 and TRBJ1-6; maybe TRBD1 (5 bases). Trimming took 5 bases from V and 8 from J, leaving 10 bases between them. Germline CDR1 reads SNHLY; CDR2 reads FYNNEI. This CDR3 is built from 13 residues. CDR3 residues: CASSPGGDSPLHF. CDR3 bases: TGTGCCAGCAGTCCGGGAGGGGATTCACCCCTCCACTTT.

The J gene is TRBJ2-1, the V gene TRBV3-1 (or the pseudogene TRBV3-2); TRBD2 aligns across 14 bases. The CDR3 consists of 20 residues. With 1 base clipped from V and 0 bases from J, the junction kept 8 bases outside the gene matches. Germline-derived CDR1 and CDR2 are LGHDT and YNNKEL (reference sequence). The CDR3 spells CASSQGPGTSGGVSYNEQFF. The CDR3 DNA follows: TGTGCCAGCAGCCAAGGTCCCGGGACTAGCGGGGGAGTCTCCTACAATGAGCAGTTCTTC.

The chain recombines TRBV4-2 with TRBJ1-4; D remains unclear. Germline V CDR1 and CDR2: LGHNA, YNFKEQ. Trimming pared 4 bases from V and 5 bases from J, leaving 11 bases between. The CDR3 has 14 amino acids. The CDR3 coding sequence is TGTGCCAGCAGCCCGGCGCCCGGGAATGAAAAACTGTTTTTT. Translation: CASSPAPGNEKLFF.